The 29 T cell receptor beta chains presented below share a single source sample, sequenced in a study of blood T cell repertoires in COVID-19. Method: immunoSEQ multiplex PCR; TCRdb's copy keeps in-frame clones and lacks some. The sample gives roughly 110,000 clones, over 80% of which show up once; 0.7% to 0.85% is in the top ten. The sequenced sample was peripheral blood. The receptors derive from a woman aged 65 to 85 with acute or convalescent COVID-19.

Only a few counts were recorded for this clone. As DNA, the CDR3 is TGTGCCACCAGCAGAGACCTGACAGGGACCTACAATGAGCAGTTCTTC. Translating gives CATSRDLTGTYNEQFF. The V and J genes are TRBV15 and TRBJ2-1; 7 positions agree with TRBD1. The CDR3 is made up of 16 amino acids. CDR1 is LNHNV and CDR2 is YYDKDF in the germline V gene (reference sequence). V lost 0 bases to trimming and J lost 2 bases; unmatched junction nucleotides: 4.

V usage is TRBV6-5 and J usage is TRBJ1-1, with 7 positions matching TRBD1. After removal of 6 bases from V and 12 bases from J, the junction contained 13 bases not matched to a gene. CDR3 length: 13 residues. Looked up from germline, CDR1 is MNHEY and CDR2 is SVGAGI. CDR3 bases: TGTGCCAGCAGGTTACCCGGGACAGTGAAACCTTTCTTT. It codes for CASRLPGTVKPFF.

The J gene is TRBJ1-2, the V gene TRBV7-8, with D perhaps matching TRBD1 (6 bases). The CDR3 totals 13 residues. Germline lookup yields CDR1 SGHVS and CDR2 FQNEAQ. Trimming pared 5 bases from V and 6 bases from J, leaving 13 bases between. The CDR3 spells CASSLQGGDGYTF. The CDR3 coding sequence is TGTGCCAGCAGCCTACAGGGTGGAGATGGCTACACCTTC.

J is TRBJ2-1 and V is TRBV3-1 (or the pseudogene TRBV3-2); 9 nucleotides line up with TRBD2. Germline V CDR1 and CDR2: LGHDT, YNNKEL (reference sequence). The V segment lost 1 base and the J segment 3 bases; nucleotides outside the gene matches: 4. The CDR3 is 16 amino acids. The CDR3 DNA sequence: TGTGCCAGCAGCCAAGGGCTAGCGGGACGCTACAATGAGCAGTTCTTC. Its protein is CASSQGLAGRYNEQFF.

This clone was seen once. CDR3 protein: CASSSGTVQYF. CDR3 bases: TGCGCCAGCAGCTCGGGGACTGTGCAGTACTTC. V gene TRBV5-1 combines with J gene TRBJ2-7; the D gene is possibly TRBD2 (6 bases). The germline gives CDR1 SGHRS, CDR2 YFSETQ. Trimming removed 3 bases from V and 9 bases from J, with 10 bases in between. This CDR3 region has 11 residues.

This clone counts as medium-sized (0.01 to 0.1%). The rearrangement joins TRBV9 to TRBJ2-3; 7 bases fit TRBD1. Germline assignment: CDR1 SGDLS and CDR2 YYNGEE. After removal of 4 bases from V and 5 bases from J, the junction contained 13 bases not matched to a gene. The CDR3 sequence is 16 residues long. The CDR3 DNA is TGTGCCAGCAGCCCCCGCCAGGGGGAAGGTGGAGATACGCAGTATTTT. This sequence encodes CASSPRQGEGGDTQYF.

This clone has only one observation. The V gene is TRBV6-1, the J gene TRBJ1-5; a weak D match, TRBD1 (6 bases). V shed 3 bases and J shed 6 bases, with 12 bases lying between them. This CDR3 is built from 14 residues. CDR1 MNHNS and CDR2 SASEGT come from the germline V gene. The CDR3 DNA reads TGTGCCAGCAGTGAGGGCAGGGGCGGTCAGCCCCAGCATTTT. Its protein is CASSEGRGGQPQHF.

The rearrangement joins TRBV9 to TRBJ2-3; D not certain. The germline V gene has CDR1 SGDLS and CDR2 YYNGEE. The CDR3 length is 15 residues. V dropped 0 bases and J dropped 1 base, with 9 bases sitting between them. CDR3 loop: CASSVVDLGTDTQYF. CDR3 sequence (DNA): TGTGCCAGCAGCGTAGTAGATCTGGGCACAGATACGCAGTATTTT.

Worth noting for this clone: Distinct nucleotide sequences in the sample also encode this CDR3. In DNA, the CDR3 is TGTGCCAGCAGCTTAGCGGGTTACAATGAGCAGTTCTTC. Protein: CASSLAGYNEQFF. V gene TRBV11-2 combines with J gene TRBJ2-1; D gene unclear. The CDR3 is 13 residues long. CDR1 is SGHAT, CDR2 FQNNGV, per germline. V was trimmed by 1 base and J by 4 bases, leaving 5 bases between them.

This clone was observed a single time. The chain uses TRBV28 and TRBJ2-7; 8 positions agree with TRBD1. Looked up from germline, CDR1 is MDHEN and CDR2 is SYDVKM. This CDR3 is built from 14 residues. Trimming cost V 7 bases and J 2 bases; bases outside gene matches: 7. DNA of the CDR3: TGTGCCAGCACCTCAGGGGGCCTAACCTACGAGCAGTACTTC. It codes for CASTSGGLTYEQYF.

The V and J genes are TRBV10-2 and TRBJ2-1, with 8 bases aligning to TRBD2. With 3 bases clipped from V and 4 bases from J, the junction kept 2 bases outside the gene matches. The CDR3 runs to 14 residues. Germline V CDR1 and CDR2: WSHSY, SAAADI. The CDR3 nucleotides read TGCGCCAGCAGTGACGGGGGGGAATACAATGAGCAGTTCTTC. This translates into CASSDGGEYNEQFF.

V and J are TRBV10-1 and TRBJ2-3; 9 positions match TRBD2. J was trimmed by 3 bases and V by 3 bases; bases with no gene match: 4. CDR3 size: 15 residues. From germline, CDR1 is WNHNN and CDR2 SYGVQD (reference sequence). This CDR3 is CASSDGLAGTDTQYF. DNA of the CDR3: TGCGCCAGCAGTGACGGTCTAGCGGGGACAGATACGCAGTATTTT.

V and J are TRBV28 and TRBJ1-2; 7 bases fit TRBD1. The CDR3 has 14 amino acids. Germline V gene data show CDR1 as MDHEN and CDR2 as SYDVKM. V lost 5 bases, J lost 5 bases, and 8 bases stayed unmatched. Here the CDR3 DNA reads TGTGCCAGCAGTCGCGATCAGGGGGGATATGGCTACACCTTC. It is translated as CASSRDQGGYGYTF.

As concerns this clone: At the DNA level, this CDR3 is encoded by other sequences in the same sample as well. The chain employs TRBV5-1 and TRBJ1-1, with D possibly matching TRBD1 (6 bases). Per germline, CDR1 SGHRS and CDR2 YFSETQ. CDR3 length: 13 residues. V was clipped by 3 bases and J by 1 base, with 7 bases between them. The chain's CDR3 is CASSWTANTEAFF. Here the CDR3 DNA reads TGCGCCAGCAGCTGGACAGCGAACACTGAAGCTTTCTTT.

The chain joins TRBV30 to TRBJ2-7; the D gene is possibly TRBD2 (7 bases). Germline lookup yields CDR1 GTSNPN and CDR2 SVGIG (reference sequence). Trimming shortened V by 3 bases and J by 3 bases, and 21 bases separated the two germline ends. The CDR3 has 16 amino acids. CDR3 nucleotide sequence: TGTGCCTGGAGCCCGAGGGGGGGGCCTGGAATCTACGAGCAGTACTTC. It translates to CAWSPRGGPGIYEQYF. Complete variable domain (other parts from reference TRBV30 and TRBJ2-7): SQTIHQWPATLVQPVGSPLSLECTVEGTSNPNLYWYRQAAGRGLQLLFYSVGIGQISSEVPQNLSASRPQDRQFILSSKKLLLSDSGFYLCAWSPRGGPGIYEQYFGPGTRLTVT.

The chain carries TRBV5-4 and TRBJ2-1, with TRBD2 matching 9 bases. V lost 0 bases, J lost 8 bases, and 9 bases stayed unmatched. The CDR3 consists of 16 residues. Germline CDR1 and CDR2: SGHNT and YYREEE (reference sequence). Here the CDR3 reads CASSLAGRLAGDEQFF. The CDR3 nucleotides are TGTGCCAGCAGCTTGGCCGGGAGATTAGCGGGAGATGAGCAGTTCTTC.

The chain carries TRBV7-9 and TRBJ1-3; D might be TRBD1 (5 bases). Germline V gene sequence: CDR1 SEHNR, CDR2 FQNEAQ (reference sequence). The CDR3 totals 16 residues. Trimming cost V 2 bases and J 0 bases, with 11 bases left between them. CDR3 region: CASSLNRMNSGNTIYF. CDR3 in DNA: TGTGCCAGCAGCTTAAACAGGATGAACTCTGGAAACACCATATATTTT.

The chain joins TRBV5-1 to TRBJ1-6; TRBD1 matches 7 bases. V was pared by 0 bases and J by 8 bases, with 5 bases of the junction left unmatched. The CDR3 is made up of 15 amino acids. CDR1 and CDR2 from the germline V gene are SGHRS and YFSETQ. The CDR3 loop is CASSLEGATDSPLHF. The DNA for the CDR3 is TGCGCCAGCAGCTTGGAGGGGGCGACGGATTCACCCCTCCACTTT.

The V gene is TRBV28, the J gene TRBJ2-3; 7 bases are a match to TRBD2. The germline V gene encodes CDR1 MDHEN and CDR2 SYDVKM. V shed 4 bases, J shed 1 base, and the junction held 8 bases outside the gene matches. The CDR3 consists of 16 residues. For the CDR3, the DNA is TGTGCCAGCAGTTCACCTAGTCGGGAGGGCACAGATACGCAGTATTTT. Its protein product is CASSSPSREGTDTQYF.

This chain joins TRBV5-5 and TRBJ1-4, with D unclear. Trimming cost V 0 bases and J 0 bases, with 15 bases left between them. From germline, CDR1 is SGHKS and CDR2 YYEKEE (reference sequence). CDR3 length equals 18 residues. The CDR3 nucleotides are TGTGCCAGCAGCTTGGGGCCTCCCCCTTATACAACTAATGAAAAACTGTTTTTT. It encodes CASSLGPPPYTTNEKLFF.

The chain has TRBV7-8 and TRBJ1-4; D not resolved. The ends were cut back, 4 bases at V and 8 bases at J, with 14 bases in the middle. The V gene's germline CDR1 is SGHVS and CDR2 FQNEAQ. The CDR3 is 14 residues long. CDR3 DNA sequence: TGTGCCAGCAGCTCAGGCCTCCCTGGGGAAAAACTGTTTTTT. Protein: CASSSGLPGEKLFF.

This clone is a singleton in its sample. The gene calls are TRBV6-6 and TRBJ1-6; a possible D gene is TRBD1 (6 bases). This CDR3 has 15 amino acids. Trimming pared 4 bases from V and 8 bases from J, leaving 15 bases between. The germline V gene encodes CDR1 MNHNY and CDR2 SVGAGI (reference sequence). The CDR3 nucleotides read TGTGCCAGCAGTTCGAACAGGGTCAGGGATTCACCCCTCCACTTT. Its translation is CASSSNRVRDSPLHF.

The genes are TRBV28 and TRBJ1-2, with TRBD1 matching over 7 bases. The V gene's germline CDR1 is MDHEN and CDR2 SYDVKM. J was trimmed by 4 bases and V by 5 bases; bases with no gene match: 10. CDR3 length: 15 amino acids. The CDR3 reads CASSQRTGLGYGYTF. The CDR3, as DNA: TGTGCCAGCAGTCAACGGACAGGCCTAGGCTATGGCTACACCTTC.

This chain's CDR3 is CASTSPGQYNQPQHF. The CDR3 region has the DNA TGTGCCAGTACCTCCCCGGGACAGTATAATCAGCCCCAGCATTTT. This rearrangement joins TRBV19 to TRBJ1-5; 7 nucleotides align to TRBD1. Losses at the gene ends were 7 bases for V and 4 bases for J; bases not matched to a gene: 10. CDR1 and CDR2 from the germline V gene are LNHDA and SQIVND (reference sequence). The CDR3 is 15 residues long.

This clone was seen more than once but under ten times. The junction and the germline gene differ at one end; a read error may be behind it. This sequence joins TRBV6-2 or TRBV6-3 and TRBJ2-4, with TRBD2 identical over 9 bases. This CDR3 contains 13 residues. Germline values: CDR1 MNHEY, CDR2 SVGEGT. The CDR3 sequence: CASSYVREGLPHF. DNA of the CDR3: TGTGCCAGCAGTTACGTGCGGGAGGGGCTCCCCCACTTC.

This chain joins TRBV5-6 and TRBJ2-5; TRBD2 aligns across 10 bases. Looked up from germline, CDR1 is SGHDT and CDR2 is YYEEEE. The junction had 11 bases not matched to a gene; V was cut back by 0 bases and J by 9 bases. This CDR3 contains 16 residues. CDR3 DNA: TGTGCCAGCAGCTTGGTACTAGCGGGGCCCCAGGTGGCCCAGTACTTC. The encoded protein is CASSLVLAGPQVAQYF.

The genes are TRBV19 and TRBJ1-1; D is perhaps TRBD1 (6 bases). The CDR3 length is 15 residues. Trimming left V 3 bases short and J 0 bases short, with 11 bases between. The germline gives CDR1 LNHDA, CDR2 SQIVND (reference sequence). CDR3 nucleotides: TGTGCCAGTAGTATGGGGGGGCTAGTGAACACTGAAGCTTTCTTT. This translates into CASSMGGLVNTEAFF.

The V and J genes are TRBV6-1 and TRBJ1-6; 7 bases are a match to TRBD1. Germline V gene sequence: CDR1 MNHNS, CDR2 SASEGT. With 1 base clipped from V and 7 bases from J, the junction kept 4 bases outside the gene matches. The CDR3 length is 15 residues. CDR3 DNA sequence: TGTGCCAGCAGTGAAGAGGGGGCAGGGAATTCACCCCTCCACTTT. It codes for CASSEEGAGNSPLHF.

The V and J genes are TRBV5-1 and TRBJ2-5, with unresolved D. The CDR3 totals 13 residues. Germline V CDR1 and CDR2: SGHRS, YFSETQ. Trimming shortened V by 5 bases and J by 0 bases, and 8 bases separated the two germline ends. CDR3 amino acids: CASSESYQETQYF. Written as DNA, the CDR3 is TGCGCCAGCAGTGAGTCGTACCAAGAGACCCAGTACTTC.